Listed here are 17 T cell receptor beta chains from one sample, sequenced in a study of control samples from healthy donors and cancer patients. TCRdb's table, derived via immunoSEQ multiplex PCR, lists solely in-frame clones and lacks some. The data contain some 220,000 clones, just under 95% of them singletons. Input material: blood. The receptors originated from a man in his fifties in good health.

CDR3 region: CASSYALAAYNEQFF. CDR3 coding DNA: TGTGCCAGCAGTTATGCTCTAGCGGCGTACAATGAGCAGTTCTTC. This chain links TRBV6-2 or TRBV6-3 with TRBJ2-1; TRBD2 agrees at 7 bases. The CDR3 is 15 residues long. Germline V gene data show CDR1 as MNHEY and CDR2 as SVGEGT. V trimming: 3 bases; J trimming: 4 bases; junction bases outside the gene matches: 6.

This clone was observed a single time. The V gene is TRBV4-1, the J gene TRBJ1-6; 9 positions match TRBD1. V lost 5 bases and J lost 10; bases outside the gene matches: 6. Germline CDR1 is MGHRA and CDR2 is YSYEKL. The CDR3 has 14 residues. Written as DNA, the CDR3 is TGCGCCAGCAGCATCCGGGACAGGGACTCACCCCTCCACTTT. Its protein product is CASSIRDRDSPLHF.

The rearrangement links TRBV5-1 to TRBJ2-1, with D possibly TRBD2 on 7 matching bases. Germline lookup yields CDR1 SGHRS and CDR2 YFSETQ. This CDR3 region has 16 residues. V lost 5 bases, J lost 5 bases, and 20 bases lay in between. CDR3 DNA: TGCGCCAGCAGTTTCCCCAGGGAGGGACACGACAATGAGCAGTTCTTC. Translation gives CASSFPREGHDNEQFF.

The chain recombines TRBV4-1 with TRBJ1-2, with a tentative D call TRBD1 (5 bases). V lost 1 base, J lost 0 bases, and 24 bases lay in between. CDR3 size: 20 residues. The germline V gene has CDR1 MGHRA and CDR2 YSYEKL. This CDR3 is CASSQARVQDRTAANYGYTF. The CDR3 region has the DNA TGCGCCAGCAGCCAAGCCAGGGTTCAGGACCGAACGGCTGCTAACTATGGCTACACCTTC.

The CDR3 here is CASTARYPGRGGIGPGELFF. In DNA, the CDR3 is TGTGCCAGCACCGCTCGGTACCCGGGGCGGGGGGGTATAGGGCCCGGGGAGCTGTTTTTT. The genes are TRBV28 and TRBJ2-2; 9 bases fit TRBD2. V was pared by 7 bases and J by 6 bases, with 24 bases of the junction left unmatched. The CDR3 consists of 20 residues. Germline V gene lookup returns CDR1 MDHEN and CDR2 SYDVKM.

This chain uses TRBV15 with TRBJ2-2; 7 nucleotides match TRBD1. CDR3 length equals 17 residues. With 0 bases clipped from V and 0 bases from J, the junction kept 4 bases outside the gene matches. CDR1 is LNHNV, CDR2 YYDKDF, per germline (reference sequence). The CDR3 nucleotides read TGTGCCACCAGCAGAGACTTTACAGGGGCGAACACCGGGGAGCTGTTTTTT. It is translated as CATSRDFTGANTGELFF.

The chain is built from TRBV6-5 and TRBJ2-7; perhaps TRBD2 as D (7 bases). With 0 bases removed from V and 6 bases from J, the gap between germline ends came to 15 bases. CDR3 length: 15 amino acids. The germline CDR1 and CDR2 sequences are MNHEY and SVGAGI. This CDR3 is CASSYSRGSGAEQYF. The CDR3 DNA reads TGTGCCAGCAGTTACTCGAGGGGGAGCGGGGCCGAGCAGTACTTC.

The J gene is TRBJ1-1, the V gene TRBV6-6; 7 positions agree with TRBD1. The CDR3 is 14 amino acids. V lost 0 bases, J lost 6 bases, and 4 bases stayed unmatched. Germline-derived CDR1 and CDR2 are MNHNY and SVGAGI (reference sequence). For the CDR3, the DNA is TGTGCCAGCAGTTACTCGCCAGGGGGGGCTGAAGCTTTCTTT. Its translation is CASSYSPGGAEAFF.

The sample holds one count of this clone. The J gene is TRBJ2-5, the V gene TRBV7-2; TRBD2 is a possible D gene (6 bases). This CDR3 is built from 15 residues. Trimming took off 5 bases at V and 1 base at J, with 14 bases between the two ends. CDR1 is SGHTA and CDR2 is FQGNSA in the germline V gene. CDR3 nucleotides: TGTGCCAGCAGCGTACTCGGGGGAACCCAAGAGACCCAGTACTTC. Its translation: CASSVLGGTQETQYF.

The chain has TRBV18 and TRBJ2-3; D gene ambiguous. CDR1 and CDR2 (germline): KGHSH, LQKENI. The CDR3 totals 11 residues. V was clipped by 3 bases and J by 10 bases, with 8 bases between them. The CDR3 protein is CASSPQVAQYF. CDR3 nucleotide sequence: TGTGCCAGCTCACCCCAGGTTGCGCAGTATTTT.

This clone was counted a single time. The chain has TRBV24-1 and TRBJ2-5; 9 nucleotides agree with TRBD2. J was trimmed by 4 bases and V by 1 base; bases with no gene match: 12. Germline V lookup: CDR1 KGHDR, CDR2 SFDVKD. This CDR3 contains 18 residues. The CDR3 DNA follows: TGTGCCACCAGTGATTTTAGGGGGCGCGGGGGGGCCCGAGAGACCCAGTACTTC. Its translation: CATSDFRGRGGARETQYF.

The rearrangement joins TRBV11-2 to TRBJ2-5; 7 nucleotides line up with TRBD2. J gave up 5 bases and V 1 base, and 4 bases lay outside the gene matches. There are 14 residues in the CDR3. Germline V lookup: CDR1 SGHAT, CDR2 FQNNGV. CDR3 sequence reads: CASSLGGGVETQYF. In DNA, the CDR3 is TGTGCCAGCAGCTTAGGTGGGGGGGTGGAGACCCAGTACTTC.

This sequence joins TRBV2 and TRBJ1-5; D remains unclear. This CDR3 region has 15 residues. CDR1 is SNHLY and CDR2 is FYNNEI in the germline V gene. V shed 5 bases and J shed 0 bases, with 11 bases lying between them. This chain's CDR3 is CASSFSDLSNQPQHF. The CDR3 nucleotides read TGTGCCAGCAGTTTTTCCGATCTTAGCAATCAGCCCCAGCATTTT. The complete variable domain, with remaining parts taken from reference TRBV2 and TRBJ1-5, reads EPEVTQTPSHQVTQMGQEVILRCVPISNHLYFYWYRQILGQKVEFLVSFYNNEISEKSEIFDDQFSVERPDGSNFTLKIRSTKLEDSAMYFCASSFSDLSNQPQHFGDGTRLSIL.

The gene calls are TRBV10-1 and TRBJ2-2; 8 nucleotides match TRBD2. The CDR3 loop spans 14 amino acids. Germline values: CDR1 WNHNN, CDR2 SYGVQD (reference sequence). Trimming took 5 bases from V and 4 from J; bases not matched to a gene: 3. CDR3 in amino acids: CASSRGGRTGELFF. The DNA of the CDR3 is TGCGCCAGCAGTCGCGGGGGGCGCACCGGGGAGCTGTTTTTT.

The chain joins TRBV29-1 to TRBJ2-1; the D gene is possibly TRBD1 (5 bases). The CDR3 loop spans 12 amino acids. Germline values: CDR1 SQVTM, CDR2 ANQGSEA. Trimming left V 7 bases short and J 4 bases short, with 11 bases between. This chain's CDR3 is CSGGTGYNEQFF. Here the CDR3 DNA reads TGCAGCGGGGGCACTGGGTACAATGAGCAGTTCTTC.

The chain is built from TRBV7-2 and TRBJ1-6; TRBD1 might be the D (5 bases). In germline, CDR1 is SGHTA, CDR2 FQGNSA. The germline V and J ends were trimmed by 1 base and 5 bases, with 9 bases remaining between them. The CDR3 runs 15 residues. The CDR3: CASSLGGSDNSPLHF. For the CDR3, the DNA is TGTGCCAGCAGCTTAGGGGGCTCGGATAATTCACCCCTCCACTTT.

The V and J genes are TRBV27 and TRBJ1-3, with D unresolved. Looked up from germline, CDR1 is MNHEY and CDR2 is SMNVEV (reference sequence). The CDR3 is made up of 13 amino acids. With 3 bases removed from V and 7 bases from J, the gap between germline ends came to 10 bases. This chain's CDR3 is CASSFSQGNTIYF. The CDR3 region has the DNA TGTGCCAGCAGTTTTTCCCAAGGGAACACCATATATTTT.